This T cell receptor beta chain was observed in a study of T cells in Graves' hyperthyroidism and ophthalmopathy. The CDR3 regions of TCR beta were amplified from RNA transcripts. The TCR CDR3 was amplified in a first-round RT-PCR using the HTBI primer set. MiXCR, applied by TCRdb to the multiplex PCR reads, yields one record per CDR3 protein. The table records about 570,000 distinct CDR3 sequences, 46% of them present only once. Diagnosis relied on clinical symptoms, serum thyroxine and TRAb, thyroid ultrasound and orbital computed tomography. V lost 5 bases and J lost 4, with 8 bases in between. This CDR3 region has 13 residues. Whole-study findings and limits: Most clonotypes expanded in thyroid above 0.001 were likewise present in blood. A model of 13 V-J pairs discriminated ophthalmopathy from stable hyperthyroidism.

This clonotype occurred many times. Antigen unknown. The source is an adult woman with Graves' disease, either hyperthyroidism or ophthalmopathy (not recorded which). The material sequenced was peripheral blood or thyroid tissue (not recorded which). V usage is TRBV12-3 or TRBV12-4 and J usage is TRBJ2-2; D is uncertain. The CDR3 bases are TGTGCCAGCAGTCAAAGAGCCACCGGGGAGCTGTTTTTT. It specifies CASSQRATGELFF.